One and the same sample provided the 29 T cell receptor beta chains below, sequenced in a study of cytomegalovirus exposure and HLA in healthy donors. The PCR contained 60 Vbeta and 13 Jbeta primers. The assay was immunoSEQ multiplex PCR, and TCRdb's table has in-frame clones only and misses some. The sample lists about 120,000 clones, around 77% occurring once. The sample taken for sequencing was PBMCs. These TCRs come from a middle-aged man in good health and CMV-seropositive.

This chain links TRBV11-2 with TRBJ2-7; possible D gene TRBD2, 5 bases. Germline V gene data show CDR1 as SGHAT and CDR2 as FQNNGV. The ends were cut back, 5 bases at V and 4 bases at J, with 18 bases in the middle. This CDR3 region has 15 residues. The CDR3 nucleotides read TGTGCCAGCAGCCCCATCAAGCACCGGGGATACGAGCAGTACTTC. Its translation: CASSPIKHRGYEQYF.

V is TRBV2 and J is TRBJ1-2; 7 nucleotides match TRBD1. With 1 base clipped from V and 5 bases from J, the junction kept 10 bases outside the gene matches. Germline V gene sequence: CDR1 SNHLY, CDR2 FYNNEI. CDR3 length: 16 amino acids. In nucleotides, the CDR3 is TGTGCCAGCAGTGAAGGCTCGAACAGGGGCCTTTATGGCTACACCTTC. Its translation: CASSEGSNRGLYGYTF.

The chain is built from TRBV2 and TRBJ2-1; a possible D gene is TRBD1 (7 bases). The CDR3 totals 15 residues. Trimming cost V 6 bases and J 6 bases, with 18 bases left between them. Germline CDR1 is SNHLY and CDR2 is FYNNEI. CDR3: CASRPGAGGTNEQFF. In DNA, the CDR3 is TGTGCCAGCAGGCCGGGGGCAGGGGGGACCAATGAGCAGTTCTTC. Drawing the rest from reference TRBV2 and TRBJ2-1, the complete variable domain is EPEVTQTPSHQVTQMGQEVILRCVPISNHLYFYWYRQILGQKVEFLVSFYNNEISEKSEIFDDQFSVERPDGSNFTLKIRSTKLEDSAMYFCASRPGAGGTNEQFFGPGTRLTVL.

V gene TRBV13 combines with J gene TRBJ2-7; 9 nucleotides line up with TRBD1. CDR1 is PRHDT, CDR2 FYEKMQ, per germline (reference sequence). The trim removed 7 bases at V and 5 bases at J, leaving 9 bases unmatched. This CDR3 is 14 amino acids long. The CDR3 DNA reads TGTGCCAGCACTCCGGGGACAGGGCTCCACGAGCAGTACTTC. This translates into CASTPGTGLHEQYF. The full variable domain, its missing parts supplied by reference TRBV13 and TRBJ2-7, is AAGVIQSPRHLIKEKRETATLKCYPIPRHDTVYWYQQGPGQDPQFLISFYEKMQSDKGSIPDRFSAQQFSDYHSELNMSSLELGDSALYFCASTPGTGLHEQYFGPGTRLTVT.

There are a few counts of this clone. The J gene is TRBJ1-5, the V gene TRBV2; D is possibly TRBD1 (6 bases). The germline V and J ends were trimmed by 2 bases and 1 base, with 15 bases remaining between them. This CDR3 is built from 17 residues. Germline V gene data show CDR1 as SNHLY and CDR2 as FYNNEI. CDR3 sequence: CASSEFEGEGSNQPQHF. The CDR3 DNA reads TGTGCCAGCAGTGAATTTGAGGGGGAAGGGAGCAATCAGCCCCAGCATTTT.

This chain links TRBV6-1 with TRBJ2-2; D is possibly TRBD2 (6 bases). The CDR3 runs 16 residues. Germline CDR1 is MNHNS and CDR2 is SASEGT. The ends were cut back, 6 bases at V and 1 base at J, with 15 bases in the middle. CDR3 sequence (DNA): TGTGCCAGCAGGGAAAAATGGGACTTGAACACCGGGGAGCTGTTTTTT. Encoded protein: CASREKWDLNTGELFF.

The CDR3 sequence: CASSVVRGSGELFF. The CDR3 DNA sequence: TGTGCCAGCAGTGTGGTCAGGGGCTCCGGGGAGCTGTTTTTT. This sequence joins TRBV2 and TRBJ2-2; possible D gene TRBD1, 6 bases. Germline V gene sequence: CDR1 SNHLY, CDR2 FYNNEI. CDR3 size: 14 residues. V was cut by 4 bases and J by 6 bases, with 12 bases left in between.

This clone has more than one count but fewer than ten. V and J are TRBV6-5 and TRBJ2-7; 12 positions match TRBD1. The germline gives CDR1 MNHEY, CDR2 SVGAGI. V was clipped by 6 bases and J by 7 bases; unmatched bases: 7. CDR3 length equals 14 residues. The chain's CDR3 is CASSPGQGALEQYF. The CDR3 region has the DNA TGTGCCAGCAGCCCGGGACAGGGGGCCCTGGAGCAGTACTTC.

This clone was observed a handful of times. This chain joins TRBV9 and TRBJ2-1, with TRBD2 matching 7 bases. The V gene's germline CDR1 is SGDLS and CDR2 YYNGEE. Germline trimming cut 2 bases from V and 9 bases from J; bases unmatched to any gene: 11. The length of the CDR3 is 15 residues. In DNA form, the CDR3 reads TGTGCCAGCAGCGTTAATGCAGGGAGGGAGGTTGAGCAGTTCTTC. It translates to CASSVNAGREVEQFF.

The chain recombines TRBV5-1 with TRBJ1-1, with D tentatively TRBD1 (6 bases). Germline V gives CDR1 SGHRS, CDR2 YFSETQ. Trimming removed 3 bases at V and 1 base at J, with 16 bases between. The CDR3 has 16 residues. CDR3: CASSSWSGGANTEAFF. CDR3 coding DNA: TGCGCCAGCAGCTCGTGGTCGGGGGGGGCGAACACTGAAGCTTTCTTT.

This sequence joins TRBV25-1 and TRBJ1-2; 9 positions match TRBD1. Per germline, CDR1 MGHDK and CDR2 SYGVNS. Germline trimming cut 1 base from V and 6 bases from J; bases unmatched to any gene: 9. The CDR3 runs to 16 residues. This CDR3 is CASSELNPTGGDGYTF. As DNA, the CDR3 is TGTGCCAGCAGTGAATTAAACCCAACAGGGGGCGATGGCTACACCTTC.

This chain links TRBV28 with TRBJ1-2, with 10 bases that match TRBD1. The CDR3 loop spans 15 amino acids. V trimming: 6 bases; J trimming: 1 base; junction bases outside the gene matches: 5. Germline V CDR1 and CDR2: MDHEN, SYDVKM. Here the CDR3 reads CASRLGQGDNYGYTF. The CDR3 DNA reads TGTGCCAGCAGGCTTGGACAGGGGGATAACTATGGCTACACCTTC.

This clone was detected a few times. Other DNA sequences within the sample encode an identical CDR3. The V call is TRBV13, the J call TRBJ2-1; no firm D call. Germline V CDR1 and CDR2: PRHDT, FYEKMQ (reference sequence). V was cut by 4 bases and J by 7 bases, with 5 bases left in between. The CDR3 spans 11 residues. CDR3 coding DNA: TGTGCCAGCAGCTCCTCTAATGAGCAGTTCTTC. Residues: CASSSSNEQFF.

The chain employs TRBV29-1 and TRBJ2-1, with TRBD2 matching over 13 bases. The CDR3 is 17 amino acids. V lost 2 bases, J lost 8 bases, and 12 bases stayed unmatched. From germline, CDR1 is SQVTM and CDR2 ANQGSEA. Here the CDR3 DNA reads TGCAGCGTTGAATCTCCCGGACTAGCGGGAGTTCGGGATGAGCAGTTCTTC. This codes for CSVESPGLAGVRDEQFF.

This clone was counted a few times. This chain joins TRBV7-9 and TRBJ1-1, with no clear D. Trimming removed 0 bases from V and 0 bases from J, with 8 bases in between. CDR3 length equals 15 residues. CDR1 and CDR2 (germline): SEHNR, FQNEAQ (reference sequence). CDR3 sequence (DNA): TGTGCCAGCAGCTTAGCTCGGTATCTGAACACTGAAGCTTTCTTT. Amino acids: CASSLARYLNTEAFF.

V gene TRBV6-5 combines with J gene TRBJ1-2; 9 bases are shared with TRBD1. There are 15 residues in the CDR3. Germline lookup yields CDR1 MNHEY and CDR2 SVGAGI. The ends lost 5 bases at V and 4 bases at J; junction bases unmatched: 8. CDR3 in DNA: TGTGCCAGCAGTCCGCCGGACAGGGGTGGCTATGGCTACACCTTC. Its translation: CASSPPDRGGYGYTF.

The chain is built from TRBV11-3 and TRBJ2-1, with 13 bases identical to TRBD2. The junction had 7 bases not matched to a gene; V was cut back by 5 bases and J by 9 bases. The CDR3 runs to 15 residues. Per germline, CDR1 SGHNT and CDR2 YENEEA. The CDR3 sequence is CASSPGLAGATEQFF. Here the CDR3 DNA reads TGTGCCAGCAGCCCAGGACTAGCGGGAGCTACTGAGCAGTTCTTC.

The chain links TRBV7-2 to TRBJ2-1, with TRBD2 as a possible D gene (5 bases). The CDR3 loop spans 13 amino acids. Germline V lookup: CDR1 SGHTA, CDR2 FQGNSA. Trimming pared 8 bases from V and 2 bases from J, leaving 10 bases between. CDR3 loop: CASGPGAYNEQFF. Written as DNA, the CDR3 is TGTGCCAGCGGTCCCGGGGCCTACAATGAGCAGTTCTTC.

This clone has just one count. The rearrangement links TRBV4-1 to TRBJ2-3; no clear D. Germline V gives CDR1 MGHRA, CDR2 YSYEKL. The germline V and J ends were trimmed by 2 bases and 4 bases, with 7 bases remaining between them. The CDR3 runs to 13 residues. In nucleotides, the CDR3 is TGCGCCAGCAGCCAAATGCAGTCAGATACGCAGTATTTT. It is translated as CASSQMQSDTQYF.

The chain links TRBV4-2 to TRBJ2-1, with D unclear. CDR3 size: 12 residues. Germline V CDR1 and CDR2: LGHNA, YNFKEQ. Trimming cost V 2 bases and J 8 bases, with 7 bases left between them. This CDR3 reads CASSQLPDEQFF. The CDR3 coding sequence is TGTGCCAGCAGCCAACTACCCGATGAGCAGTTCTTC.

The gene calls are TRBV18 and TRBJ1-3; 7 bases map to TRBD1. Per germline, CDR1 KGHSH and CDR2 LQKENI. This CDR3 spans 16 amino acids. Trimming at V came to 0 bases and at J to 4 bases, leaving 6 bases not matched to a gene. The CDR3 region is CASSPPRQGYGNTIYF. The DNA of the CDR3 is TGTGCCAGCTCACCACCTCGACAGGGCTACGGAAACACCATATATTTT.

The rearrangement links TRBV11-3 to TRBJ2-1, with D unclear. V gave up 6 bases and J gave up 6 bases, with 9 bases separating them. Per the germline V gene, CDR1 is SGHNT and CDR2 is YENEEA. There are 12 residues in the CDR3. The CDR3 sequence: CASSQDSNEQFF. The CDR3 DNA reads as TGTGCCAGCAGTCAGGATAGCAATGAGCAGTTCTTC.

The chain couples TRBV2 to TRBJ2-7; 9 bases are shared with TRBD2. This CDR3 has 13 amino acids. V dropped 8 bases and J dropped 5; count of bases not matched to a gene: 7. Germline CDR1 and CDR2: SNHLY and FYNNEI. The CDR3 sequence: CASVVAGVNEQYF. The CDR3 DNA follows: TGTGCCAGCGTGGTAGCGGGAGTAAACGAGCAGTACTTC.

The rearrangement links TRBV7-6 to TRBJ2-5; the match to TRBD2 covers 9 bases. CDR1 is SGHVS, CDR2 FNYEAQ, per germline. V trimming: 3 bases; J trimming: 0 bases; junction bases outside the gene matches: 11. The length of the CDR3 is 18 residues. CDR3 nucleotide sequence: TGTGCCAGCAGCTTCGGGATAGCGGGGGATGTTGACCAAGAGACCCAGTACTTC. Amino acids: CASSFGIAGDVDQETQYF.

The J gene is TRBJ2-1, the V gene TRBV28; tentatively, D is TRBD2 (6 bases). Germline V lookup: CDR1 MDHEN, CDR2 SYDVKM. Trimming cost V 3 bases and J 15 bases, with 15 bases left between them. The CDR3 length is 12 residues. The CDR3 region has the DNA TGTGCCAGCAGTTTCCGGTCCGGGCGGGGGTTCTTC. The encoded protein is CASSFRSGRGFF.

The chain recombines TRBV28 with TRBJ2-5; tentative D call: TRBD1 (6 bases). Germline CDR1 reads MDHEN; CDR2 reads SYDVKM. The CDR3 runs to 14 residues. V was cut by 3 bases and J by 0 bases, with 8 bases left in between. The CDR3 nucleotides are TGTGCCAGCAGTTTTGCAGGGGACCAAGAGACCCAGTACTTC. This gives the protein CASSFAGDQETQYF.

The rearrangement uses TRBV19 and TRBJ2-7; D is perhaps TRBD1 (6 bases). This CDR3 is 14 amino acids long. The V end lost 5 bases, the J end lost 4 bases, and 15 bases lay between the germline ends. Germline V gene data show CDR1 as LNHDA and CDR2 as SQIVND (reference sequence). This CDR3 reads CASSPPNRVYEQYF. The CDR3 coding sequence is TGTGCCAGTAGTCCACCTAACAGGGTTTACGAGCAGTACTTC.

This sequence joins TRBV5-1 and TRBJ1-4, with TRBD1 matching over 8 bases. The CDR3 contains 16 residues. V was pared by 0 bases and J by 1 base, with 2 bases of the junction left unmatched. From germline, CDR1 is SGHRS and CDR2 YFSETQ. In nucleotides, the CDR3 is TGCGCCAGCAGCTTGGGACAGGGGTTAACTAATGAAAAACTGTTTTTT. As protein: CASSLGQGLTNEKLFF.

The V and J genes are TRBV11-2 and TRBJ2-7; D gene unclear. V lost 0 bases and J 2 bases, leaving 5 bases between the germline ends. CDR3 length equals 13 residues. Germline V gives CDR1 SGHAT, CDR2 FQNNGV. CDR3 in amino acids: CASSLDLPYEQYF. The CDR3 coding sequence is TGTGCCAGCAGCTTAGATCTCCCCTACGAGCAGTACTTC.